This T cell receptor beta chain was documented in a study of control samples from healthy donors and cancer patients. V was clipped by 5 bases and J by 12 bases, with 14 bases between them. Germline loops: CDR1 SGHTA, CDR2 FQGNSA. The CDR3 contains 13 residues. Method: immunoSEQ multiplex PCR; TCRdb's copy keeps in-frame clones and lacks some. The sample has 170,000 or so clones, 94% seen once; the top ten hold about 1.5%. This receptor was identified in a woman aged 18 to 35 in good health. This chain links TRBV7-2 with TRBJ1-6, with D possibly matching TRBD1 (5 bases). Input material: blood. The CDR3 DNA reads as TGTGCCAGCAGCCCCAGGGTGGGAGAACCCCTCCACTTT. Translated: CASSPRVGEPLHF.